The clone carrying this TCR beta chain was detected many times. What it binds is not known. These data originate in a study of response to subunit inactivated influenza vaccine. Study findings and constraints: The authors offered the suggestion that each seasonal influenza vaccination recruits few new T cells.

The V end lost 0 bases, the J end lost 11 bases, and 11 bases lay between the germline ends. From germline, CDR1 is MGHRA and CDR2 YSYEKL. This CDR3 spans 14 amino acids. Via MiXCR, TCRdb re-called the RT-PCR reads, giving one row per CDR3 protein. The sample includes roughly 780,000 distinct CDR3 sequences, about 18% of them seen just once. The genes are TRBV4-1 and TRBJ1-6; D not certain. Source: PBMCs from blood, taken 5 days after vaccination. This receptor was identified in a man in his fifties who received an inactivated influenza vaccine. The CDR3 protein is CASSQEINEAPLHF. The CDR3 DNA follows: TGCGCCAGCAGCCAAGAGATAAACGAAGCACCCCTCCACTTT.